This note documents a single T cell receptor (beta chain) sequence. Its antigen is not known. Sampled while nominally healthy, donors likely had unrecorded immune exposures. The entry originates in a study of cytomegalovirus exposure and HLA in healthy donors. In germline, CDR1 is LNHNV, CDR2 YYDKDF (reference sequence). CDR3 length: 12 residues. V was clipped by 5 bases and J by 9 bases, with 11 bases between them. Study results and limitations: According to an earlier analysis, most TCR beta V segments yielded productive rearrangements about 87% or about 30% of the time. Indistinguishability led to the exclusion of some V segments, TRBV6-2 and TRBV6-3 included. Cytomegalovirus-associated status was assigned to approximately 160 TCR beta chains.

PCR employed 60 Vbeta and 13 Jbeta primers. The assay was immunoSEQ multiplex PCR, and TCRdb's table has in-frame clones only and misses some. The table records some 220,000 clones, roughly 91% of them present only once. Sequenced input: PBMCs. The source is a woman aged 18-29 years in good health and CMV-seronegative. The J gene is TRBJ2-1, the V gene TRBV15; unclear D gene. The DNA of the CDR3 is TGTGCCACCAGCCTTGACGGCGGTGAGCAGTTCTTC. This codes for CATSLDGGEQFF.